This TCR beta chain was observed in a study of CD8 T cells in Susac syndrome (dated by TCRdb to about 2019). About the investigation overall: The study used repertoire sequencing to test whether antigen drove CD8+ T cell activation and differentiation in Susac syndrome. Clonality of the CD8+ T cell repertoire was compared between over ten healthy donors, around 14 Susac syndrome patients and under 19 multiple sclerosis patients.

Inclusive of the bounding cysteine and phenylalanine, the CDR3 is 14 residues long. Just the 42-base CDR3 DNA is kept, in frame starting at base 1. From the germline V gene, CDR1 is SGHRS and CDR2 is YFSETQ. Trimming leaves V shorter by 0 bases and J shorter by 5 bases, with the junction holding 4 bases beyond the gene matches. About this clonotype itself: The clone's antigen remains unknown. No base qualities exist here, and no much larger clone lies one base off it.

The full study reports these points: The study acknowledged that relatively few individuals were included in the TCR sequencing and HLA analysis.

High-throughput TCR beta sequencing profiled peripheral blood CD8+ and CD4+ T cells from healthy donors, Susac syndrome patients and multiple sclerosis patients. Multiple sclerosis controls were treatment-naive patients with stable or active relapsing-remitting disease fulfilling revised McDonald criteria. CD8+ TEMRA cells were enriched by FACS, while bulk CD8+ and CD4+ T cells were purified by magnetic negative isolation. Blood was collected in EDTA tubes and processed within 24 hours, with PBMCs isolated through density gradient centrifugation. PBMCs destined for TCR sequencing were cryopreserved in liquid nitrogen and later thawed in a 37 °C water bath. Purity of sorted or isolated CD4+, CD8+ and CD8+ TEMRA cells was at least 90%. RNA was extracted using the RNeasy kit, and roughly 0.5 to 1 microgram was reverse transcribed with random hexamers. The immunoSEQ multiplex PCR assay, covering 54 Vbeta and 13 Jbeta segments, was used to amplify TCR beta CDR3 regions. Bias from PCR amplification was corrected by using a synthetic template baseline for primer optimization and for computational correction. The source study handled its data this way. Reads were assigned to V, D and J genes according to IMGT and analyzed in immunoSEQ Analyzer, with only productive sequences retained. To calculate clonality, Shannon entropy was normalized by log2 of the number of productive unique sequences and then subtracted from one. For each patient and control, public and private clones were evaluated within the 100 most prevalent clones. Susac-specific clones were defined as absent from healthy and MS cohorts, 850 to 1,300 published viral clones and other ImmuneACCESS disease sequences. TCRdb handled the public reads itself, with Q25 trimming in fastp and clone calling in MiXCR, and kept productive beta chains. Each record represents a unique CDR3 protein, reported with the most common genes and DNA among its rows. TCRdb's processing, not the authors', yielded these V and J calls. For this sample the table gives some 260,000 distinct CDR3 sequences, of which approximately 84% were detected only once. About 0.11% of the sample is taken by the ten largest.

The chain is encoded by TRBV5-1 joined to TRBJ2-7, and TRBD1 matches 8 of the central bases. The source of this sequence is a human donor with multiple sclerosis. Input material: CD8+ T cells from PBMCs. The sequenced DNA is TGCGCCAGCAGCTTGGGCAGGGGGCGAAACGAGCAGTACTTC. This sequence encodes CASSLGRGRNEQYF.